The 27 T cell receptor beta chains presented below share a single source sample, sequenced in a study of shared clonotypes between healthy human individuals. Generated by immunoSEQ multiplex PCR, the TCRdb table keeps only in-frame clones and is missing some. Altogether 2 million to 2.5 million clones are present, 95% being singletons, with the ten largest covering roughly 0.13%. Material for sequencing was naive CD4+ T cells sorted from blood. Subset denoted: CD45RA+ positively selected. All receptors derive from a man between 18 and 35 years old in good health.

This sequence joins TRBV11-3 and TRBJ2-7, with 15 positions matching TRBD2. This CDR3 contains 16 residues. Germline assignment: CDR1 SGHNT and CDR2 YENEEA. V shed 5 bases, J shed 3 bases, and the junction held 5 bases outside the gene matches. CDR3 nucleotide sequence: TGTGCCAGCAGCCCGGGACTAGCGGGAGGCGGCTACGAGCAGTACTTC. Residues: CASSPGLAGGGYEQYF. The variable domain in full, completed from reference TRBV11-3 and TRBJ2-7, reads EAGVVQSPRYKIIEKKQPVAFWCNPISGHNTLYWYLQNLGQGPELLIRYENEEAVDDSQLPKDRFSAERLKGVDSTLKIQPAELGDSAVYLCASSPGLAGGGYEQYFGPGTRLTVT.

The chain couples TRBV2 to TRBJ2-6, with 10 bases matching TRBD2. Germline CDR1 reads SNHLY; CDR2 reads FYNNEI. With 4 bases clipped from V and 0 bases from J, the junction kept 3 bases outside the gene matches. The CDR3 runs 17 residues. In DNA form, the CDR3 reads TGTGCCAGCAGTGCTAGCGGGAGTGTCTCTGGGGCCAACGTCCTGACTTTC. Its protein product is CASSASGSVSGANVLTF.

This clone was counted a single time. This chain uses TRBV29-1 with TRBJ2-1, with TRBD1 matching 8 bases. Germline CDR1 and CDR2: SQVTM and ANQGSEA. Losses at the gene ends were 7 bases for V and 2 bases for J; bases not matched to a gene: 4. This CDR3 is 13 amino acids long. This CDR3 is CSAYRGAYNEQFF. For the CDR3, the DNA is TGCAGCGCTTACAGGGGGGCCTACAATGAGCAGTTCTTC.

This chain connects TRBV11-2 to TRBJ2-4, with D perhaps matching TRBD2 (6 bases). Germline lookup yields CDR1 SGHAT and CDR2 FQNNGV. V was shortened by 1 base and J by 4 bases, with 8 bases between the two germline ends. The CDR3 is 14 amino acids. The CDR3 bases are TGTGCCAGCAGCTTAGGGACTAAGAAAAACATTCAGTACTTC. As protein: CASSLGTKKNIQYF.

The J gene is TRBJ2-5, the V gene TRBV30, with D unclear. The V gene lost 2 bases and the J gene lost 3 bases, with 4 bases spanning the gap. CDR3 length: 11 residues. Germline lookup yields CDR1 GTSNPN and CDR2 SVGIG (reference sequence). In nucleotides, the CDR3 is TGTGCCTGGAGTTTTGAAGAGACCCAGTACTTC. Translating gives CAWSFEETQYF.

This clone was seen just once. The gene calls are TRBV28 and TRBJ1-3; possibly TRBD1 for D (5 bases). The CDR3 is 21 amino acids. Germline V gives CDR1 MDHEN, CDR2 SYDVKM. V was cut by 6 bases and J by 4 bases, with 34 bases left in between. The chain's CDR3 is CASSLIVTATRQTWDGNTIYF. The CDR3 region has the DNA TGTGCCAGCAGCCTGATAGTAACAGCGACCCGGCAAACTTGGGACGGAAACACCATATATTTT.

This chain uses TRBV4-1 with TRBJ1-4; unclear D gene. The CDR3 contains 16 residues. Trimming pared 1 base from V and 4 bases from J, leaving 13 bases between. Germline loops: CDR1 MGHRA, CDR2 YSYEKL. As DNA, the CDR3 is TGCGCCAGCAGCCAAGCATACACCGACGGTAATGAAAAACTGTTTTTT. Residues: CASSQAYTDGNEKLFF.

About this clone itself: Other nucleotide sequences in the sample specify the same CDR3. The chain carries TRBV27 and TRBJ1-2, with D possibly matching TRBD1 (5 bases). Germline lookup yields CDR1 MNHEY and CDR2 SMNVEV (reference sequence). Trimming cost V 2 bases and J 6 bases, with 7 bases left between them. CDR3 length: 12 residues. The CDR3 region has the DNA TGTGCCAGCAGTTTAAGGGGAGATGGCTACACCTTC. Translated: CASSLRGDGYTF.

The chain carries TRBV5-4 and TRBJ1-2, with no clear D. The V and J ends lost 4 bases and 4 bases respectively, with 11 bases between them. CDR3 length: 13 amino acids. The V gene's germline CDR1 is SGHNT and CDR2 YYREEE (reference sequence). DNA for the CDR3: TGTGCCAGCAGCCCCGGACGGGGCTATGGCTACACCTTC. The encoded protein is CASSPGRGYGYTF.

This chain connects TRBV11-1 to TRBJ2-3; 9 bases match TRBD1. Germline V gene data show CDR1 as SGHAT and CDR2 as FQDESV (reference sequence). This CDR3 spans 16 amino acids. V lost 5 bases to trimming and J lost 6 bases; unmatched junction nucleotides: 12. The CDR3 loop reads CASSPGTGRGNDTQYF. The CDR3 nucleotides are TGTGCCAGCAGCCCAGGGACAGGGAGGGGGAACGATACGCAGTATTTT.

The V and J genes are TRBV2 and TRBJ2-3, with a weak D call TRBD2 (6 bases). Trimming removed 6 bases from V and 1 base from J, with 14 bases in between. Germline-derived CDR1 and CDR2 are SNHLY and FYNNEI. The CDR3 has 15 amino acids. Here the CDR3 reads CASSEEGSGTDTQYF. Here the CDR3 DNA reads TGTGCCAGCAGCGAGGAGGGGTCCGGCACAGATACGCAGTATTTT.

The J gene is TRBJ1-1, the V gene TRBV18; possibly TRBD1 for D (5 bases). The CDR3 has 14 amino acids. The V gene lost 3 bases and the J gene lost 2 bases, with 10 bases spanning the gap. Germline V lookup: CDR1 KGHSH, CDR2 LQKENI. CDR3 residues: CASSPQGRNTEAFF. CDR3 nucleotides: TGTGCCAGCTCACCCCAGGGAAGAAACACTGAAGCTTTCTTT. The entire variable domain, with the rest obtained from reference TRBV18 and TRBJ1-1, is as follows: NAGVMQNPRHLVRRRGQEARLRCSPMKGHSHVYWYRQLPEEGLKFMVYLQKENIIDESGMPKERFSAEFPKEGPSILRIQQVVRGDSAAYFCASSPQGRNTEAFFGQGTRLTVV.

The chain links TRBV14 to TRBJ2-5; D is undetermined. V shed 1 base and J shed 5 bases, with 8 bases lying between them. The CDR3 is 13 residues long. Germline V gene data show CDR1 as SGHDN and CDR2 as FVKESK. The CDR3 DNA is TGTGCCAGCAGCCAAGGCTTTACGGAGACCCAGTACTTC. Translation: CASSQGFTETQYF.

A few counts support this clone. This sequence joins TRBV18 and TRBJ1-2, with 10 bases that match TRBD1. The CDR3 is 15 residues long. The V gene end was trimmed by 5 bases and the J gene end by 4 bases; junction bases not matched to a gene: 7. Germline CDR1 reads KGHSH; CDR2 reads LQKENI. In nucleotides, the CDR3 is TGTGCCAGCTCAGGGACAGGGGACCTTTCCTATGGCTACACCTTC. This translates into CASSGTGDLSYGYTF.

This clone was found a few times. At the DNA level, this CDR3 is encoded by other sequences in the same sample as well. The V call is TRBV29-1, the J call TRBJ2-2; 7 bases align to TRBD1. Looked up from germline, CDR1 is SQVTM and CDR2 is ANQGSEA. Trimming cost V 6 bases and J 2 bases; bases outside gene matches: 6. CDR3 size: 14 residues. The CDR3 nucleotides are TGCAGCGTACTTGGGACAGTAAACACCGGGGAGCTGTTTTTT. It yields the protein CSVLGTVNTGELFF.

The gene calls are TRBV6-5 and TRBJ2-7, with 10 bases matching TRBD2. Unmatched junction bases numbered 5, after V lost 6 bases and J lost 3 bases. The CDR3 contains 14 residues. Germline-derived CDR1 and CDR2 are MNHEY and SVGAGI. This CDR3 reads CASRTSGANYEQYF. CDR3 bases: TGTGCCAGCAGAACTAGCGGGGCTAACTACGAGCAGTACTTC.

This chain's CDR3 is CAWNPSADYGYTF. CDR3 bases: TGTGCCTGGAACCCGTCGGCCGACTATGGCTACACCTTC. This sequence joins TRBV30 and TRBJ1-2; D remains ambiguous. Germline values: CDR1 GTSNPN, CDR2 SVGIG (reference sequence). With 4 bases removed from V and 3 bases from J, the gap between germline ends came to 12 bases. The CDR3 runs to 13 residues.

V gene TRBV10-1 combines with J gene TRBJ1-2; TRBD1 agrees at 9 bases. Trimming at V came to 0 bases and at J to 0 bases, leaving 14 bases not matched to a gene. The CDR3 consists of 20 residues. In germline, CDR1 is WNHNN, CDR2 SYGVQD (reference sequence). CDR3 in amino acids: CASSESCNRGPPCPNYGYTF. The DNA of the CDR3 is TGCGCCAGCAGTGAGTCTTGTAACAGGGGGCCTCCATGCCCTAACTATGGCTACACCTTC.

J is TRBJ1-4 and V is TRBV9; D unclear. CDR3 length: 17 residues. Germline CDR1 reads SGDLS; CDR2 reads YYNGEE. Trimming shortened V by 2 bases and J by 0 bases, and 14 bases separated the two germline ends. CDR3 sequence reads: CASSVRPTLATNEKLFF. The CDR3 coding sequence is TGTGCCAGCAGCGTCCGTCCGACACTTGCAACTAATGAAAAACTGTTTTTT.

The CDR3 reads CASSLSGFNQPQHF. Here the CDR3 DNA reads TGTGCCAGCAGTTTAAGCGGCTTCAATCAGCCCCAGCATTTT. The chain carries TRBV27 and TRBJ1-5, with D hard to call. The germline V and J ends were trimmed by 2 bases and 3 bases, with 8 bases remaining between them. From germline, CDR1 is MNHEY and CDR2 SMNVEV (reference sequence). CDR3 length: 14 amino acids.

The chain links TRBV6-5 to TRBJ2-7; the match to TRBD1 covers 7 bases. Germline CDR1 is MNHEY and CDR2 is SVGAGI. This CDR3 spans 15 amino acids. Trimming cost V 6 bases and J 6 bases; bases outside gene matches: 14. CDR3 DNA: TGTGCCAGCAGAGCCACTACAGGGGTGCGCGGCGAGCAGTACTTC. It encodes CASRATTGVRGEQYF.

The rearrangement links TRBV7-9 to TRBJ1-3, with a possible D match to TRBD1 (5 bases). This CDR3 spans 13 amino acids. Germline V gene data show CDR1 as SEHNR and CDR2 as FQNEAQ (reference sequence). Trimming removed 5 bases at V and 5 bases at J, with 10 bases between. CDR3 loop: CASSPPGRNTIYF. The CDR3 DNA reads as TGTGCCAGCAGCCCCCCAGGGAGAAACACCATATATTTT.

The chain has TRBV29-1 and TRBJ2-1; D uncertain. The V end lost 5 bases, the J end lost 0 bases, and 11 bases lay between the germline ends. The length of the CDR3 is 14 residues. CDR1 and CDR2 (germline): SQVTM, ANQGSEA. The CDR3 here is CSVPKESSYNEQFF. The CDR3 nucleotides are TGCAGCGTTCCAAAGGAAAGCTCCTACAATGAGCAGTTCTTC.

The CDR3 loop reads CASSDSRRNTEAFF. The CDR3 nucleotides are TGTGCCAGCAGTGACAGCAGGCGGAACACTGAAGCTTTCTTT. V and J are TRBV2 and TRBJ1-1; D not certain. V lost 3 bases, J lost 1 base, and 9 bases lay in between. CDR3 size: 14 residues. The V gene's germline CDR1 is SNHLY and CDR2 FYNNEI.

In regard to this clone: The same CDR3 also results from other DNA sequences found in this sample. The rearrangement uses TRBV7-2 and TRBJ1-5; no clear D gene. The CDR3 runs 15 residues. Between the trimmed V and J ends, which lost 1 base and 1 base, there was a span of 8 bases. Per the germline V gene, CDR1 is SGHTA and CDR2 is FQGNSA. The CDR3 region is CASSLVGRSNQPQHF. CDR3 nucleotides: TGTGCCAGCAGCTTAGTAGGTAGAAGCAATCAGCCCCAGCATTTT. Combining the CDR3 with reference TRBV7-2 and TRBJ1-5 gives the whole variable domain GAGVSQSPSNKVTEKGKDVELRCDPISGHTALYWYRQSLGQGLEFLIYFQGNSAPDKSGLPSDRFSAERTGGSVSTLTIQRTQQEDSAVYLCASSLVGRSNQPQHFGDGTRLSIL.

Concerning this clone itself: Other DNA sequences of this sample code for an identical CDR3. V and J are TRBV6-5 and TRBJ2-3; the match to TRBD2 covers 11 bases. After removal of 6 bases from V and 3 bases from J, the junction contained 5 bases not matched to a gene. The CDR3 length is 15 residues. Germline V CDR1 and CDR2: MNHEY, SVGAGI. CDR3 amino acids: CASSRLAGGTDTQYF. The CDR3, as DNA: TGTGCCAGCAGCCGGCTAGCGGGGGGAACAGATACGCAGTATTTT.

The rearrangement uses TRBV7-9 and TRBJ2-3; 8 positions agree with TRBD1. Per the germline V gene, CDR1 is SEHNR and CDR2 is FQNEAQ (reference sequence). Germline trimming cut 2 bases from V and 3 bases from J; bases unmatched to any gene: 13. This CDR3 contains 18 residues. The CDR3 spells CASSLFTGPGQGTDTQYF. CDR3 coding DNA: TGTGCCAGCAGCTTATTTACTGGACCTGGACAGGGAACAGATACGCAGTATTTT.